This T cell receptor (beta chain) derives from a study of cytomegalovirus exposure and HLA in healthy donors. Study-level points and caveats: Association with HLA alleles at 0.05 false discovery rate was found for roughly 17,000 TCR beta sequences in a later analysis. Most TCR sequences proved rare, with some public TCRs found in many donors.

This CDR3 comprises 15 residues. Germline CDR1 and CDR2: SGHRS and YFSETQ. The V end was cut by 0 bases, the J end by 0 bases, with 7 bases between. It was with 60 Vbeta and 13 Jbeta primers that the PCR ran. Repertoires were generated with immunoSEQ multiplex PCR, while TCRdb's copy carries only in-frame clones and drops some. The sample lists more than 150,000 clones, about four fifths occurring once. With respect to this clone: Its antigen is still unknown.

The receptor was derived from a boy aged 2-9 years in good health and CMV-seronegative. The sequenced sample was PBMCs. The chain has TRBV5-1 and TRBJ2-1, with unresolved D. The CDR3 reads CASSLELSSYNEQFF. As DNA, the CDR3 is TGCGCCAGCAGCTTGGAACTAAGCTCCTACAATGAGCAGTTCTTC.